A selection of T cell receptor beta chains follows, all from one sample in a study of prognosis after radiotherapy for stage I lung cancer. Each CDR3 protein gets one entry after TCRdb re-called the multiplex PCR reads with MiXCR. Here the sample spans around 16,000 distinct CDR3 sequences, over 15% being singletons. The sample consisted of PBMCs, taken before or after stereotactic body radiation therapy (not recorded which). Every receptor here comes from a donor over 45 with non-small cell lung cancer. Each CDR3 is given with its conserved first and last residue. Each record gives: V gene, clone size, CDR3 length, J gene, D gene, CDR3 protein, CDR3 DNA. A D gene is named only where the DNA matches it firmly. Clone size is shown for a subset of rows, as once, few, many or a class of expanded clone.

TRBV4-1	.	14	TRBJ1-2	.	CASSQGVTGYGYTF	TGCGCCAGCAGCCAAGGTGTTACGGGCTATGGCTACACCTTC
TRBV9	many	16	TRBJ1-4	TRBD1	CASSGPGQGGNEKLFF	TGTGCCAGCAGCGGACCAGGACAGGGTGGGAATGAAAAACTGTTTTTT
TRBV7-9	.	17	TRBJ2-5	TRBD2	CASSPSMVAGYWVTQYF	TGTGCCAGCAGCCCCTCGATGGTAGCGGGGTATTGGGTGACCCAGTACTTC
TRBV3-1	many	15	TRBJ2-1	.	CASSGGPSSYNEQFF	TGTGCCAGCAGCGGGGGGCCAAGCTCCTACAATGAGCAGTTCTTC
TRBV11-3	.	13	TRBJ1-2	.	CASSSWGGYGYTF	TGTGCCAGCAGCTCCTGGGGGGGCTATGGCTACACCTTC
TRBV5-6	many	13	TRBJ2-3	.	CASSLLSTDTQYF	TGTGCCAGCAGCTTGCTTAGCACAGATACGCAGTATTTT
TRBV19	many	13	TRBJ1-2	.	CASSFRGDYGYTF	TGTGCCAGTAGCTTTCGGGGGGACTATGGCTACACCTTC
TRBV6-5	many	14	TRBJ1-4	.	CASSYRRANEKLFF	TGTGCCAGCAGCTACAGGAGAGCTAATGAAAAACTGTTTTTT
TRBV11-1	medium-sized	17	TRBJ2-3	TRBD2	CASSLAGAAGNTDTQYF	TGTGCCAGCAGCTTAGCGGGCGCAGCGGGGAACACAGATACGCAGTATTTT
TRBV30	medium-sized	13	TRBJ1-5	TRBD1	CAWSGQGHQPQHF	TGTGCCTGGAGTGGACAGGGGCATCAGCCCCAGCATTTT
TRBV27	.	14	TRBJ2-1	TRBD1	CASSRQGARNEQFF	TGTGCCAGCAGCCGACAGGGGGCGCGAAATGAGCAGTTCTTC
TRBV5-4	many	12	TRBJ1-1	.	CASTTPSGEAFF	TGTGCCAGCACCACCCCCTCAGGCGAAGCTTTCTTT
TRBV6-2/TRBV6-3	many	15	TRBJ2-7	TRBD2	CASSPGRGFSYEQYF	TGTGCCAGCAGTCCAGGGAGGGGTTTCTCCTACGAGCAGTACTTC
TRBV5-6	many	15	TRBJ2-2	TRBD1	CASSPRGRDTGELFF	TGTGCCAGCAGCCCCAGGGGGCGAGACACCGGGGAGCTGTTTTTT
TRBV11-3	many	16	TRBJ2-2	.	CASSLRQWSFSGELFF	TGTGCCAGCAGCTTACGACAGTGGTCGTTCTCCGGGGAGCTGTTTTTT
TRBV28	many	15	TRBJ1-6	.	CASSTNRYSVSPLHF	TGTGCCAGCAGTACCAATCGATACAGTGTTTCACCCCTCCACTTT
TRBV30	many	12	TRBJ2-1	TRBD2	CASSGNYNEQFF	TGTGCCTCAAGCGGGAATTACAATGAGCAGTTCTTC
TRBV30	many	15	TRBJ2-7	TRBD2	CAWRREASGTYEQYF	TGTGCCTGGAGACGAGAGGCTAGCGGGACCTACGAGCAGTACTTC
TRBV7-2	many	15	TRBJ1-1	.	CASSLDGLMNTEAFF	TGTGCCAGCAGCTTAGACGGACTAATGAACACTGAAGCTTTCTTT
TRBV20-1	.	15	TRBJ2-5	.	CSARDAGQVQETQYF	TGCAGTGCTAGAGACGCCGGACAAGTTCAAGAGACCCAGTACTTC
TRBV12-3/TRBV12-4	many	15	TRBJ2-3	.	CASSLLVGSTDTQYF	TGTGCCAGCAGTTTACTAGTGGGTAGCACAGATACGCAGTATTTT
TRBV19	many	17	TRBJ2-7	.	CASSIVGGGQFFYEQYF	TGTGCCAGTAGTATAGTAGGGGGGGGACAGTTCTTCTACGAGCAGTACTTC
TRBV20-1	many	15	TRBJ2-3	.	CSAREAGRYTDTQYF	TGCAGTGCTAGAGAGGCCGGGAGATACACAGATACGCAGTATTTT
TRBV28	many	14	TRBJ2-1	.	CASSFVRIHNEQFF	TGTGCCAGCAGTTTCGTCAGGATCCACAATGAGCAGTTCTTC
TRBV18	many	14	TRBJ1-1	TRBD1	CASSLGQGGTEAFF	TGTGCCAGCTCACTGGGACAGGGTGGCACTGAAGCTTTCTTT
TRBV13	medium-sized	16	TRBJ2-2	.	CASSARTALNTGELFF	TGTGCCAGCAGCGCCCGGACAGCCTTGAACACCGGGGAGCTGTTTTTT
TRBV6-2/TRBV6-3	many	12	TRBJ2-5	.	CASSYRQETQYF	TGTGCCAGCAGTTACAGGCAAGAGACCCAGTACTTC
TRBV4-1	many	15	TRBJ2-5	.	CASSQEGNNFETQYF	TGCGCCAGCAGCCAAGAAGGGAACAATTTTGAGACCCAGTACTTC
TRBV20-1	many	14	TRBJ2-2	.	CSARWGANTGELFF	TGCAGTGCTAGATGGGGGGCGAACACCGGGGAGCTGTTTTTT
TRBV4-3	many	17	TRBJ2-1	TRBD1	CASSQDPPGQGAGEQFF	TGCGCCAGCAGCCAAGATCCCCCGGGACAGGGGGCAGGGGAGCAGTTCTTC
TRBV19	many	16	TRBJ1-3	.	CASSIGGVLSGNTIYF	TGTGCCAGTAGTATAGGCGGAGTACTATCTGGAAACACCATATATTTT
TRBV7-9	many	14	TRBJ2-7	TRBD1	CASSLPDRGDEQYF	TGTGCCAGCAGCTTACCTGACAGGGGGGACGAGCAGTACTTC
TRBV18	many	13	TRBJ2-2	.	CASWYRVTGELFF	TGTGCCAGCTGGTACAGGGTCACCGGGGAGCTGTTTTTT
TRBV7-7	many	14	TRBJ2-3	.	CASSVGGPTDTQYF	TGTGCCAGCAGCGTGGGGGGCCCCACAGATACGCAGTATTTT
TRBV6-1	many	15	TRBJ1-1	.	CASRSSERKNTEAFF	TGTGCCAGCAGATCGTCCGAGCGGAAGAACACTGAAGCTTTCTTT
TRBV20-1	many	15	TRBJ2-5	TRBD1	CSARAGTGDQETQYF	TGCAGTGCTAGAGCCGGGACAGGGGACCAAGAGACCCAGTACTTC
TRBV10-3	many	15	TRBJ2-3	TRBD1	CATKDRDRDADTQYF	TGTGCCACCAAAGACCGGGACAGGGACGCAGATACGCAGTATTTT
TRBV19	medium-sized	14	TRBJ2-3	.	CASSPVNLPDTQYF	TGTGCCAGTAGCCCTGTGAACCTGCCCGATACGCAGTATTTT
TRBV20-1	many	12	TRBJ2-1	TRBD1	CSADRVGNEQFF	TGCAGTGCAGACAGGGTGGGTAATGAGCAGTTCTTC
TRBV7-9	many	16	TRBJ1-1	.	CASSLGGGGMNTEAFF	TGTGCCAGCAGCTTGGGAGGCGGGGGAATGAACACTGAAGCTTTCTTT
TRBV11-3	many	15	TRBJ2-1	TRBD2	CASSLGLAGGSEQFF	TGTGCCAGCAGCCTGGGACTAGCGGGAGGTAGTGAGCAGTTCTTC
TRBV10-3	many	13	TRBJ2-7	.	CAISDRPFYEQYF	TGTGCCATCAGTGATCGGCCGTTCTACGAGCAGTACTTC
TRBV28	many	15	TRBJ1-3	.	CASSTDRGIGNTIYF	TGTGCCAGCAGCACGGACAGAGGGATCGGAAACACCATATATTTT
TRBV6-2/TRBV6-3	many	15	TRBJ2-7	.	CASSYSVAGPYEQYF	TGTGCCAGCAGTTACTCAGTCGCGGGACCGTACGAGCAGTACTTC
TRBV20-1	many	11	TRBJ2-1	.	CSAQRNNEQFF	TGCAGTGCTCAGCGGAACAATGAGCAGTTCTTC
TRBV11-2	many	14	TRBJ2-7	TRBD1	CASSSTGLSYEQYF	TGTGCCAGCAGCTCGACAGGGCTCTCCTACGAGCAGTACTTC
TRBV6-1	many	15	TRBJ2-7	.	CASRLGDGGSYEQYF	TGTGCCAGCAGACTCGGGGATGGAGGGTCCTACGAGCAGTACTTC